The 32 T cell receptor beta chains given below trace back to one sample, sequenced in a study of T-cell reconstitution after alpha-beta-depleted transplantation in children. Preparation of the TCRbeta library used unique molecular identifiers. TCRdb fed the PCR reads into MiXCR, producing one record per CDR3 protein. The sample contains fewer than 750,000 distinct CDR3 sequences, roughly 23% of which appear only once. This sample comprised PBMCs, mostly from graft donor cells, obtained 360 days after TCRalphabeta/CD19-depleted stem cell transplant. These receptors all stem from a boy less than two years old who had a stem cell transplant for acute myeloid leukemia, so the T cells may come from the graft donor.

V is TRBV20-1 and J is TRBJ2-5, with D perhaps TRBD1 (5 bases). In germline, CDR1 is DFQATT, CDR2 SNEGSKA (reference sequence). This CDR3 spans 13 amino acids. Trimming left V 5 bases short and J 2 bases short, with 12 bases between. CDR3 protein: CSAPGQKQETQYF. The CDR3 coding sequence is TGCAGTGCTCCTGGACAAAAGCAAGAGACCCAGTACTTC.

The sample holds many counts of this clonotype. The chain recombines TRBV27 with TRBJ1-2; TRBD1 matches 7 bases. The CDR3 contains 17 residues. The germline V gene has CDR1 MNHEY and CDR2 SMNVEV (reference sequence). V was pared by 0 bases and J by 1 base, with 8 bases of the junction left unmatched. DNA of the CDR3: TGTGCCAGCAGTTTATCATACTCGCAGGGGGGTAACTATGGCTACACCTTC. Its translation is CASSLSYSQGGNYGYTF.

The V and J genes are TRBV4-3 and TRBJ2-7; 7 bases align to TRBD1. CDR1 LGHNA and CDR2 YSLEER come from the germline V gene. V lost 4 bases, J lost 2 bases, and 11 bases stayed unmatched. The CDR3 length is 16 residues. For the CDR3, the DNA is TGCGCCAGCAGCCCCGGCACGGGACAGATCCCCTACGAGCAGTACTTC. The encoded protein is CASSPGTGQIPYEQYF.

This clonotype was detected ten times or more. This chain uses TRBV20-1 with TRBJ1-5; D ambiguous. The CDR3 is 15 residues long. CDR1 is DFQATT and CDR2 is SNEGSKA in the germline V gene (reference sequence). Trimming removed 2 bases from V and 0 bases from J, with 11 bases in between. The CDR3 sequence: CSARRTEYSNQPQHF. CDR3 sequence (DNA): TGCAGTGCTAGACGGACGGAATATAGCAATCAGCCCCAGCATTTT.

In this sample, this clonotype turned up a few times. The chain recombines TRBV20-1 with TRBJ1-6, with 8 bases aligning to TRBD1. The V segment lost 6 bases and the J segment 4 bases; nucleotides outside the gene matches: 8. Germline-derived CDR1 and CDR2 are DFQATT and SNEGSKA (reference sequence). The CDR3 spans 15 residues. The CDR3 reads CSAGVGQEYNSPLHF. CDR3 coding DNA: TGCAGTGCGGGGGTGGGACAGGAGTATAATTCACCCCTCCACTTT.

This clonotype was observed many times. The chain carries TRBV12-3 or TRBV12-4 and TRBJ2-2; D possibly uses TRBD1 or TRBD2 (6 bases each). Trimming stripped 7 bases from V and 4 bases from J, with 22 bases between. This CDR3 is built from 17 residues. The CDR3 bases are TGTGCCAGCACCCACGGAGACAGGAGGGGGTGCACCGGGGAGCTGTTTTTT. As protein: CASTHGDRRGCTGELFF.

The chain employs TRBV29-1 and TRBJ1-4; TRBD1 agrees at 9 bases. The ends lost 3 bases at V and 4 bases at J; junction bases unmatched: 9. This CDR3 region has 16 residues. Germline assignment: CDR1 SQVTM and CDR2 ANQGSEA. CDR3 nucleotides: TGCAGCGTTGACACAGGGGGCGCTGGCAATAATGAAAAACTGTTTTTT. Encoded protein: CSVDTGGAGNNEKLFF.

The V and J genes are TRBV4-1 and TRBJ2-3, with a weak D call TRBD2 (6 bases). Trimming shortened V by 1 base and J by 3 bases, and 11 bases separated the two germline ends. CDR1 and CDR2 from the germline V gene are MGHRA and YSYEKL. The CDR3 consists of 15 residues. In DNA, the CDR3 is TGCGCCAGCAGCCAAGTGGGGGGTGGGACAGATACGCAGTATTTT. Protein sequence: CASSQVGGGTDTQYF.

Ten or more counts support this clonotype. The gene calls are TRBV27 and TRBJ2-3; 8 nucleotides match TRBD2. CDR1 is MNHEY, CDR2 SMNVEV, per germline (reference sequence). The CDR3 runs to 17 residues. Trimming removed 4 bases from V and 5 bases from J; junction bases left unmatched: 14. In nucleotides, the CDR3 is TGTGCCAGCAGTTCCCCTACTAGCGGCCTGAGGAAAGATACGCAGTATTTT. Translation gives CASSSPTSGLRKDTQYF.

The rearrangement joins TRBV24-1 to TRBJ2-1; TRBD1 is a possible D gene (6 bases). With 3 bases removed from V and 0 bases from J, the gap between germline ends came to 11 bases. Per the germline V gene, CDR1 is KGHDR and CDR2 is SFDVKD. This CDR3 has 16 amino acids. DNA of the CDR3: TGTGCCACCAGTGATGCGCTAGGGGGCTCCTACAATGAGCAGTTCTTC. Amino acid sequence: CATSDALGGSYNEQFF.

The V gene is TRBV28, the J gene TRBJ2-7; 7 nucleotides align to TRBD2. The CDR3 runs to 15 residues. Germline V gives CDR1 MDHEN, CDR2 SYDVKM. Unmatched junction bases numbered 14, after V lost 3 bases and J lost 9 bases. For the CDR3, the DNA is TGTGCCAGCAGTTTTGCGGGAGAGCTCCTACGAGGGCAGTACGTC. It encodes CASSFAGELLRGQYV.

V usage is TRBV6-5 and J usage is TRBJ1-1; no clear D gene. The CDR3 extends over 16 amino acids. V was shortened by 0 bases and J by 1 base, with 12 bases between the two germline ends. Germline V gene data show CDR1 as MNHEY and CDR2 as SVGAGI. The DNA for the CDR3 is TGTGCCAGCAGTTACTCCAGAGTCTGGGGGAACACTGAAGCTTTCTTT. The encoded protein is CASSYSRVWGNTEAFF.

This chain uses TRBV6-4 with TRBJ2-1, with D maybe TRBD2 (7 bases). CDR3 length: 17 residues. The V end was cut by 2 bases, the J end by 4 bases, with 18 bases between. The V gene's germline CDR1 is MRHNA and CDR2 SNTAGT. For the CDR3, the DNA is TGTGCCAGCAGTGACAGGGGGGGTTTATATCGATACAATGAGCAGTTCTTC. Amino acid sequence: CASSDRGGLYRYNEQFF.

Comment on this clonotype: A read error is possible here, since a much larger clone lies one base away. This chain connects TRBV20-1 to TRBJ2-7; D perhaps matches TRBD1 (5 bases). Trimming shortened V by 5 bases and J by 4 bases, and 9 bases separated the two germline ends. The CDR3 length is 11 residues. CDR1 is DFQATT and CDR2 is SNEGSKA in the germline V gene (reference sequence). Here the CDR3 reads CSALKGYEQYF. As DNA, the CDR3 is TGCAGTGCTCTTAAGGGGTACGAGCAGTACTTC.

Only a few counts were recorded for this clonotype. The J gene is TRBJ2-7, the V gene TRBV20-1, with D possibly TRBD1 on 6 matching bases. This CDR3 is built from 13 residues. Trimming took 3 bases from V and 5 from J, leaving 14 bases between them. Germline assignment: CDR1 DFQATT and CDR2 SNEGSKA (reference sequence). CDR3 sequence: CSARTTGFNEQYV. DNA of the CDR3: TGCAGTGCTAGGACCACAGGGTTCAACGAGCAGTACGTC.

This clonotype was found many times. This chain connects TRBV20-1 to TRBJ2-1; 8 bases are a match to TRBD2. The germline V gene encodes CDR1 DFQATT and CDR2 SNEGSKA (reference sequence). This CDR3 is 14 amino acids long. The V gene end was trimmed by 1 base and the J gene end by 5 bases; junction bases not matched to a gene: 4. This CDR3 reads CSARAGGRDNEQFF. The CDR3 DNA follows: TGCAGTGCTAGAGCGGGGGGGAGGGACAATGAGCAGTTCTTC.

This clonotype occurred a few times. V gene TRBV5-5 combines with J gene TRBJ2-1; D tentatively reads TRBD1 or TRBD2 (5 bases each). The CDR3 is 15 residues long. V lost 5 bases and J lost 0, with 12 bases in between. Germline values: CDR1 SGHKS, CDR2 YYEKEE (reference sequence). The CDR3 bases are TGTGCCAGCAGACCGACCGGGACCTCCTACAATGAGCAGTTCTTC. Its translation: CASRPTGTSYNEQFF.

The rearrangement joins TRBV25-1 to TRBJ2-1; D remains unclear. Germline loops: CDR1 MGHDK, CDR2 SYGVNS. This CDR3 has 13 amino acids. V lost 3 bases to trimming and J lost 4 bases, with 7 bases between them. The CDR3 protein is CASSDRFYNEQFF. In nucleotides, the CDR3 is TGTGCCAGCAGTGACCGGTTTTACAATGAGCAGTTCTTC.

The chain uses TRBV11-2 and TRBJ2-7; D may be TRBD1 or TRBD2 (6 bases each). The CDR3 totals 14 residues. V lost 2 bases and J 2 bases, leaving 10 bases between the germline ends. Per the germline V gene, CDR1 is SGHAT and CDR2 is FQNNGV. The CDR3 loop reads CASSLRGAAYEQYV. In nucleotides, the CDR3 is TGTGCCAGCAGCTTAAGGGGGGCAGCCTACGAGCAGTACGTC.

This clonotype turned up a few times. The V and J genes are TRBV15 and TRBJ1-1, with D perhaps matching TRBD1 (5 bases). Germline-derived CDR1 and CDR2 are LNHNV and YYDKDF (reference sequence). The CDR3 is made up of 14 amino acids. The V end was cut by 0 bases, the J end by 7 bases, with 12 bases between. CDR3 coding DNA: TGTGCCACCAGCAGAGACAGGGTCGAAGGTGAAGCTTTCTTT. Amino acids: CATSRDRVEGEAFF.

The rearrangement links TRBV29-1 to TRBJ2-7; D might be TRBD2 (6 bases). The ends were cut back, 6 bases at V and 2 bases at J, with 17 bases in the middle. CDR1 is SQVTM and CDR2 is ANQGSEA in the germline V gene. The CDR3 covers 14 residues. In DNA, the CDR3 is TGCAGCGTCCCCGGGAGAGGGTCTACCTACGAGCAGTACGTC. Translating gives CSVPGRGSTYEQYV.

The gene calls are TRBV7-2 and TRBJ2-5; perhaps TRBD1 as D (6 bases). Per germline, CDR1 SGHTA and CDR2 FQGNSA. V gave up 4 bases and J gave up 4 bases, with 16 bases separating them. CDR3 size: 15 residues. CDR3 loop: CASSSQGRGIETQYF. Written as DNA, the CDR3 is TGTGCCAGCAGCTCACAGGGAAGGGGTATAGAGACCCAGTACTTC. Based on the CDR3 plus reference TRBV7-2 and TRBJ2-5, the full variable domain is GAGVSQSPSNKVTEKGKDVELRCDPISGHTALYWYRQSLGQGLEFLIYFQGNSAPDKSGLPSDRFSAERTGGSVSTLTIQRTQQEDSAVYLCASSSQGRGIETQYFGPGTRLLVL.

The J gene is TRBJ2-1, the V gene TRBV13, with 7 bases aligning to TRBD2. This CDR3 is 13 amino acids long. Germline trimming cut 7 bases from V and 2 bases from J; bases unmatched to any gene: 2. From germline, CDR1 is PRHDT and CDR2 FYEKMQ (reference sequence). The CDR3 reads CASMGGAYNEQFF. In nucleotides, the CDR3 is TGTGCCAGCATGGGGGGGGCCTACAATGAGCAGTTCTTC. The whole variable domain, remainder taken from reference TRBV13 and TRBJ2-1, is AAGVIQSPRHLIKEKRETATLKCYPIPRHDTVYWYQQGPGQDPQFLISFYEKMQSDKGSIPDRFSAQQFSDYHSELNMSSLELGDSALYFCASMGGAYNEQFFGPGTRLTVL.

The rearrangement joins TRBV20-1 to TRBJ1-1; tentatively, D is TRBD1 (5 bases). CDR1 is DFQATT and CDR2 is SNEGSKA in the germline V gene (reference sequence). V was trimmed by 1 base and J by 9 bases, leaving 18 bases between them. CDR3 size: 14 residues. CDR3: CSARVGTKGTQAFF. CDR3 bases: TGCAGTGCTAGAGTGGGGACGAAAGGGACCCAAGCTTTCTTT.

This clonotype was detected a few times. J is TRBJ2-7 and V is TRBV5-1; D is unclear. The CDR3 covers 13 residues. CDR1 and CDR2 from the germline V gene are SGHRS and YFSETQ. Trimming shortened V by 4 bases and J by 1 base, and 9 bases separated the two germline ends. In nucleotides, the CDR3 is TGCGCCAGCAGCCTAGACATATCCTACGAGCAGTACTTC. Its protein is CASSLDISYEQYF.

This clonotype occurred a few times. This rearrangement joins TRBV4-3 to TRBJ2-1; D possibly corresponds to TRBD1 (5 bases). In germline, CDR1 is LGHNA, CDR2 YSLEER. Between the trimmed V and J ends, which lost 5 bases and 6 bases, there was a span of 17 bases. CDR3 length equals 15 residues. The CDR3 sequence is CASSSPGAIRNEQFF. DNA for the CDR3: TGCGCCAGCAGCTCCCCTGGGGCCATTCGCAATGAGCAGTTCTTC.

The chain recombines TRBV5-5 with TRBJ2-5; TRBD2 aligns across 8 bases. Germline V gene lookup returns CDR1 SGHKS and CDR2 YYEKEE (reference sequence). CDR3 length: 13 residues. V was pared by 7 bases and J by 1 base, with 3 bases of the junction left unmatched. DNA of the CDR3: TGTGCCAGCGGGCTAGCGGGCCAAGAGACCCAGTACTTC. Translated, it gives CASGLAGQETQYF.

This clonotype was seen at least ten times. The chain carries TRBV5-1 and TRBJ2-7; the D gene is possibly TRBD2 (6 bases). Germline V gene data show CDR1 as SGHRS and CDR2 as YFSETQ. V gave up 4 bases and J gave up 3 bases, with 8 bases separating them. There are 12 residues in the CDR3. The CDR3 DNA follows: TGCGCCAGCAGCCCGGGACTCTACGAGCAGTACGTC. It yields the protein CASSPGLYEQYV.

Many counts were recorded for this clonotype. This rearrangement joins TRBV6-5 to TRBJ1-4; 8 bases are a match to TRBD1. The junction had 3 bases not matched to a gene; V was cut back by 1 base and J by 8 bases. Germline CDR1 reads MNHEY; CDR2 reads SVGAGI. The length of the CDR3 is 14 residues. Here the CDR3 DNA reads TGTGCCAGCAGTTACTTAGGACAGGGCGAAAAACTGTTTTTT. This gives the protein CASSYLGQGEKLFF.

J is TRBJ2-2 and V is TRBV20-1; 12 bases are shared with TRBD2. Germline V gene sequence: CDR1 DFQATT, CDR2 SNEGSKA (reference sequence). The CDR3 contains 16 residues. V shed 5 bases, J shed 3 bases, and the junction held 7 bases outside the gene matches. The CDR3 sequence is CSAPQRLAGDTGELFF. CDR3 nucleotides: TGCAGTGCTCCCCAAAGACTAGCGGGGGACACCGGGGAGCTGTTTTTT.

Only a few counts were recorded for this clonotype. The chain uses TRBV20-1 and TRBJ2-5; 9 nucleotides align to TRBD2. The germline V gene encodes CDR1 DFQATT and CDR2 SNEGSKA (reference sequence). With V trimmed by 6 bases and J by 5 bases, 7 bases remained unmatched. The CDR3 is made up of 13 amino acids. Here the CDR3 reads CSALAGEGETQYF. The CDR3 bases are TGCAGTGCCTTAGCGGGGGAGGGGGAGACCCAGTACTTC.

The CDR3 region has the DNA TGCGCCAGCAGCTTGACGGGACAGGGAGTGTCACCCCTCCACTTT. Protein product: CASSLTGQGVSPLHF. J is TRBJ1-6 and V is TRBV5-1; TRBD1 agrees at 9 bases. The CDR3 extends over 15 amino acids. CDR1 and CDR2 from the germline V gene are SGHRS and YFSETQ. The V and J ends lost 1 base and 10 bases, in that order; junction bases with no gene match: 6.